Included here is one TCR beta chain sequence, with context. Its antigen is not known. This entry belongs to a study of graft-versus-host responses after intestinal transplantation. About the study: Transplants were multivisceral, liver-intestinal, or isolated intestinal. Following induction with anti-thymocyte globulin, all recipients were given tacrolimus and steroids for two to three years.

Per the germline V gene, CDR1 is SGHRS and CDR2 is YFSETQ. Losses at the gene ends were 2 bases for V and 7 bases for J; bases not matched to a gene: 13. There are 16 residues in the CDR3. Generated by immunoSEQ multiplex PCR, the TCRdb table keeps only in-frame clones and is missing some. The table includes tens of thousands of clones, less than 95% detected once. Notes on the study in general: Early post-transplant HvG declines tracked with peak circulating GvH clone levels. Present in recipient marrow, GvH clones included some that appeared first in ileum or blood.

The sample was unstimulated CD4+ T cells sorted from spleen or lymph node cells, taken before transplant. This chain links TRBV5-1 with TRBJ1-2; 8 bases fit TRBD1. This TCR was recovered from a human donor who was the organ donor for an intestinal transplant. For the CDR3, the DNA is TGCGCCAGCAGCTTCGGACAGGGTAGGAACCTTGGTGGCTACACCTTC. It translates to CASSFGQGRNLGGYTF.